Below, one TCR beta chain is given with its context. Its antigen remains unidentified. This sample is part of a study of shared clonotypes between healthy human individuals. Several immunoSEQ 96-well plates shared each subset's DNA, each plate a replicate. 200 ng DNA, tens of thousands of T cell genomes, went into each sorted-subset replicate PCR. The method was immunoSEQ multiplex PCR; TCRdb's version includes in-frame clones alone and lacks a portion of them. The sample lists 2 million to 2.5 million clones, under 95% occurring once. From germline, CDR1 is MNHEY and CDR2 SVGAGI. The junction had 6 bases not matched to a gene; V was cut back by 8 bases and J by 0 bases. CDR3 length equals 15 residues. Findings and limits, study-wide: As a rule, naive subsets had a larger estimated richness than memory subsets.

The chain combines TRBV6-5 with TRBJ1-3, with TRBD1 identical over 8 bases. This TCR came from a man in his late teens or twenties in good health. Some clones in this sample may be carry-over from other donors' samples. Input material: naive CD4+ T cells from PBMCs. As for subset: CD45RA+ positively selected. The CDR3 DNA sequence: TGTGCCAGCCGGGACAGGAGTTTCTCTGGAAACACCATATATTTT. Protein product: CASRDRSFSGNTIYF.